What follows are 11 T cell receptor beta chains derived from one specimen sequenced in a study of blood T cell repertoires in COVID-19. Here immunoSEQ multiplex PCR was the method, and the copy in TCRdb shows in-frame clones only, minus some. The table lists 150,000 to 200,000 clones, 82% of them singletons, with approximately 12% in the top ten. Sequenced: PBMCs or T cells enriched from blood (not recorded which). The receptors come from a man aged 40-55 years who had recovered from COVID-19.

The chain combines TRBV5-4 with TRBJ2-3, with 11 bases matching TRBD2. The germline V gene has CDR1 SGHNT and CDR2 YYREEE (reference sequence). V shed 3 bases, J shed 0 bases, and the junction held 6 bases outside the gene matches. CDR3 length: 17 residues. CDR3 protein: CASSWTLAGGSTDTQYF. The CDR3 DNA is TGTGCCAGCAGCTGGACCCTAGCGGGGGGTAGCACAGATACGCAGTATTTT.

This chain uses TRBV12-5 with TRBJ2-2; the D is unclear. This CDR3 contains 11 residues. Germline V lookup: CDR1 LGHNT, CDR2 FRNRAP. V lost 5 bases to trimming and J lost 6 bases, with 4 bases between them. CDR3 region: CASGLSGELFF. DNA of the CDR3: TGTGCTAGTGGTCTCTCCGGGGAGCTGTTTTTT.

The chain joins TRBV29-1 to TRBJ2-7; 10 positions match TRBD2. This CDR3 has 14 residues. The V gene end was trimmed by 6 bases and the J gene end by 3 bases; junction bases not matched to a gene: 8. Germline lookup yields CDR1 SQVTM and CDR2 ANQGSEA. CDR3: CSVATSGSYYEQYF. Written as DNA, the CDR3 is TGCAGCGTGGCGACTAGCGGGTCTTACTACGAGCAGTACTTC.

The J gene is TRBJ1-1, the V gene TRBV10-1, with 11 positions matching TRBD1. Germline CDR1 is WNHNN and CDR2 is SYGVQD (reference sequence). The V segment lost 6 bases and the J segment 5 bases; nucleotides outside the gene matches: 2. The CDR3 contains 13 residues. This chain's CDR3 is CASSGQGATEAFF. For the CDR3, the DNA is TGCGCCAGCAGCGGACAGGGGGCGACTGAAGCTTTCTTT.

This chain links TRBV4-1 with TRBJ1-4; a possible D gene is TRBD1 (5 bases). With 0 bases removed from V and 7 bases from J, the gap between germline ends came to 12 bases. Germline values: CDR1 MGHRA, CDR2 YSYEKL. The CDR3 is 15 residues long. The CDR3 loop is CASSQDVRGSEKLFF. The CDR3 nucleotides are TGCGCCAGCAGCCAAGATGTCCGGGGGAGTGAAAAACTGTTTTTT.

The chain couples TRBV18 to TRBJ2-2, with 7 bases lining up with TRBD1. CDR3 length: 15 amino acids. Germline trimming cut 4 bases from V and 0 bases from J; bases unmatched to any gene: 2. CDR1 is KGHSH and CDR2 is LQKENI in the germline V gene. As DNA, the CDR3 is TGTGCCAGCTCACGCGGACAGGCGAACACCGGGGAGCTGTTTTTT. Amino acids: CASSRGQANTGELFF.

The rearrangement joins TRBV24-1 to TRBJ2-3; no reliable D call. Trimming stripped 3 bases from V and 6 bases from J, with 6 bases between. This CDR3 contains 12 residues. Germline values: CDR1 KGHDR, CDR2 SFDVKD. Here the CDR3 reads CATSDVGDTQYF. The CDR3 DNA follows: TGTGCCACCAGTGATGTTGGCGATACGCAGTATTTT.

This chain connects TRBV21-1 to TRBJ2-7; the table's TRBD2 call for D was not verified on the DNA. TRBV21-1 is a documented pseudogene. The CDR3 is 18 amino acids. The CDR3 reads CASSKARGLAVYSYEQYV. CDR3 DNA sequence: TGTGCCAGCAGCAAAGCAAGGGGACTAGCGGTTTACTCCTACGAGCAGTACGTC.

This clone was picked up one time. The CDR3 is CASTLGGGNTDTQYF. The CDR3 bases are TGTGCCAGCACCCTGGGAGGCGGGAACACAGATACGCAGTATTTT. J is TRBJ2-3 and V is TRBV11-2; weak D call: TRBD2 (6 bases). Germline CDR1 reads SGHAT; CDR2 reads FQNNGV. The V gene lost 7 bases and the J gene lost 2 bases, with 16 bases spanning the gap. The CDR3 length is 15 residues.

CDR3: CASSSTKETQYF. DNA of the CDR3: TGTGCCAGCAGTTCGACTAAAGAGACCCAGTACTTC. The chain recombines TRBV6-5 with TRBJ2-5, with D possibly TRBD2 on 5 matching bases. V lost 4 bases and J lost 3, with 6 bases in between. From germline, CDR1 is MNHEY and CDR2 SVGAGI. This CDR3 has 12 amino acids.

This clone was found a few times. The chain recombines TRBV10-1 with TRBJ2-7; 11 nucleotides line up with TRBD1. The germline V gene encodes CDR1 WNHNN and CDR2 SYGVQD (reference sequence). This CDR3 region has 15 residues. V was pared by 6 bases and J by 5 bases, with 9 bases of the junction left unmatched. The CDR3 loop is CASSPGGDRGNEQYF. CDR3 DNA: TGCGCCAGCAGCCCAGGCGGGGACAGGGGGAACGAGCAGTACTTC.